One sample yielded the 5 T cell receptor beta chains listed below, sequenced in a study of T cell responses to AZD1222 COVID-19 vaccine. Only in-frame clones appear in the TCRdb table, and some are missing; sequencing was by immunoSEQ multiplex PCR. Here the sample spans tens of thousands of clones, around 87% being singletons. Source: peripheral blood, taken 28 days after the second AZD1222 dose. The receptors here all came from an adult who received the AZD1222 COVID-19 vaccine.

The rearrangement uses TRBV30 and TRBJ2-3; D remains unclear. CDR1 is GTSNPN, CDR2 SVGIG, per germline (reference sequence). There are 13 residues in the CDR3. Between the trimmed V and J ends, which lost 6 bases and 4 bases, there was a span of 14 bases. The CDR3 DNA sequence: TGTGCCTGCCCCGGCGTTTCCGCAGATACGCAGTATTTT. Encoded protein: CACPGVSADTQYF.

V gene TRBV11-3 combines with J gene TRBJ1-1; 8 bases are a match to TRBD1. CDR1 and CDR2 (germline): SGHNT, YENEEA. Germline trimming cut 2 bases from V and 5 bases from J; bases unmatched to any gene: 7. This CDR3 has 15 amino acids. The CDR3, as DNA: TGTGCCAGCAGCTTACGGACAGGGCGGAGGACTGAAGCTTTCTTT. Protein sequence: CASSLRTGRRTEAFF.

This CDR3 reads CASSQGANEKLFF. CDR3 bases: TGTGCCAGCTCGCAGGGAGCTAATGAAAAACTGTTTTTT. This rearrangement joins TRBV18 to TRBJ1-4; TRBD1 might be the D (5 bases). The CDR3 loop spans 13 amino acids. Germline CDR1 KGHSH, CDR2 LQKENI. Trimming stripped 6 bases from V and 3 bases from J, with 8 bases between.

The genes are TRBV3-1 (or the pseudogene TRBV3-2) and TRBJ1-2, with no clear D. Trimming took off 4 bases at V and 7 bases at J, with 7 bases between the two ends. CDR1 is LGHDT and CDR2 is YNNKEL in the germline V gene (reference sequence). The CDR3 length is 11 residues. The CDR3 spells CASSPGGGYTF. In DNA, the CDR3 is TGTGCCAGCAGCCCAGGCGGTGGCTACACCTTC.

The chain recombines TRBV4-2 with TRBJ2-1; 7 nucleotides agree with TRBD2. This CDR3 region has 17 residues. V dropped 0 bases and J dropped 3; count of bases not matched to a gene: 8. The germline gives CDR1 LGHNA, CDR2 YNFKEQ. This CDR3 reads CASSQDPGRALYNEQFF. The CDR3 DNA is TGTGCCAGCAGCCAAGATCCAGGGAGGGCCCTCTACAATGAGCAGTTCTTC.